A selection of T cell receptor beta chains follows, all from one sample in a study of blood T cell repertoires in COVID-19. Data came from immunoSEQ multiplex PCR; TCRdb stores just in-frame clones and leaves some out. The data contain about 430,000 clones, approximately 90% of them singletons. The sequenced sample consisted of PBMCs or T cells enriched from blood (not recorded which). The source is a woman between 18 and 30 years old who had been exposed to COVID-19. CDR3s include the opening cysteine and the closing phenylalanine or tryptophan. Each record gives: D gene, V gene, CDR3 protein. D genes are given only for firm matches.

>NA|TRBV5-5
CASSFTPRQAILEAFF
>TRBD2|TRBV27
CASSDPSGSWTGELFF
>NA|TRBV7-9
CASSTSPVKEQFF
>TRBD2|TRBV5-1
CASSSGLAGDRNNEQFF
>NA|TRBV27
CASSFSAGYGYTF
>NA|TRBV9
CASSDRITDTQYF
>TRBD1|TRBV9
CASSHPDRGSSYNEQFF
>NA|TRBV7-9
CASVDTANYGYTF
>TRBD2|TRBV4-1
CASSQDLAGGIYNEQFF
>TRBD2|TRBV11-2
CASSQAGVGVDTQYF
>NA|TRBV5-4
CASSPGRPPGAEAFF
>NA|TRBV23-1
CASSQPNRGNEQFF
>NA|TRBV25-1
CASMSVNQETQYF
>TRBD1|TRBV6-5
CASRGQGSLVEQYF
>TRBD1|TRBV29-1
CSVETRGVGNTIYF
>NA|TRBV12-5
CASGLLPGNGELFF
>TRBD2|TRBV7-9
CASTLGRWAGGPQVGTQYF
>NA|TRBV9
CASSASGNQPQHF
>NA|TRBV10-2
CASSPGGEKLFF
>TRBD2|TRBV9
CASSLTGLAATEQFF
>NA|TRBV10-3
CAISDSRNTIYF
>TRBD2|TRBV7-2
CASSHLAGGYNEQFF
>NA|TRBV6-4
CASSFYRGTYEQYF
>NA|TRBV20-1
CSARTAYGYTF
>TRBD1|TRBV2
CASRKDRGDFQPQHF
>NA|TRBV7-9
CASSKMIALGGGTEAFF
>TRBD1|TRBV28
CASKDRDLLYEQYF
>NA|TRBV28
CASRPPLYRDQGTEAFF
>NA|TRBV12-3/TRBV12-4
CASSAGAVETQYF
>NA|TRBV28
CASSPQGLNTEAFF
>NA|TRBV5-1
CASSLGLRGTEAFF